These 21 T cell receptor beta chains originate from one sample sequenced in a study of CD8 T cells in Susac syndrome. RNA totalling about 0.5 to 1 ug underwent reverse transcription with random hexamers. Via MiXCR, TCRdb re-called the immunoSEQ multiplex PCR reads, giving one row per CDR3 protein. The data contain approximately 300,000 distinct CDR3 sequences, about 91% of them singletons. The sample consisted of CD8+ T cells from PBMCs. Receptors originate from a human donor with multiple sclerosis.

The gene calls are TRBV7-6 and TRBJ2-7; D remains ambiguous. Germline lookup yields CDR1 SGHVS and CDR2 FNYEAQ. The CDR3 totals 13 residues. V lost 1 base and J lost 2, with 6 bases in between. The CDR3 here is CASSLEITYEQYF. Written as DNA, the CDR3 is TGTGCCAGCAGCTTAGAGATAACCTACGAGCAGTACTTC.

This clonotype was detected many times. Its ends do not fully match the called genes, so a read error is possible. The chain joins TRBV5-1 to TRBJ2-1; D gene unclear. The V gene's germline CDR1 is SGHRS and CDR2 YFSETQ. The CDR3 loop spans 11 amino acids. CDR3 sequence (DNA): TGTGCCAGCAGCTTAGGCAATGAGCAGTTCTTC. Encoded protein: CASSLGNEQFF.

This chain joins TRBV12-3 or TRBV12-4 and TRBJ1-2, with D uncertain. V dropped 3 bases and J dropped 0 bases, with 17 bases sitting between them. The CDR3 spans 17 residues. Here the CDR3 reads CASSFPPSAPANYGYTF. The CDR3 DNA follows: TGTGCCAGCAGTTTCCCACCGTCGGCGCCAGCTAACTATGGCTACACCTTC.

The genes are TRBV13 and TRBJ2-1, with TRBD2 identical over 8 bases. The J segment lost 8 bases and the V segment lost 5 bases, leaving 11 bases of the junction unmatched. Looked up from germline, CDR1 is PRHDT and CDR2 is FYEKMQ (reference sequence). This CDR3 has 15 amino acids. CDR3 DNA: TGTGCCAGCAGCCCTTCTCGACTAGCGCGGGATGAGCAGTTCTTC. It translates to CASSPSRLARDEQFF.

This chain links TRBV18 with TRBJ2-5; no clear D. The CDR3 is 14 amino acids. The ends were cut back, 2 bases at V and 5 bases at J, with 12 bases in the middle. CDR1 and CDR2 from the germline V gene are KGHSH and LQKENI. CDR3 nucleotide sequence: TGTGCCAGCTCACCATCCCCTGTAGGGGAGACCCAGTACTTC. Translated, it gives CASSPSPVGETQYF.

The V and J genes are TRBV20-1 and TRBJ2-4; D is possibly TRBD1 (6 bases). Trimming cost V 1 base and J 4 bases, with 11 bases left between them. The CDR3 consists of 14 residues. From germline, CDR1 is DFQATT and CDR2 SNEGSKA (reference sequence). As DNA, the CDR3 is TGCAGTGCTAGAGGGGACACGCCAAAAAACATTCAGTACTTC. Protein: CSARGDTPKNIQYF.

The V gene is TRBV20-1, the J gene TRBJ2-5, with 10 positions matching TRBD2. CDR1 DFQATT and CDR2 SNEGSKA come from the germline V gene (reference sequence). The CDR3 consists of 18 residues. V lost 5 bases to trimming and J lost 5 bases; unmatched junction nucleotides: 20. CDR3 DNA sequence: TGCAGTGCTCCCCACGGTGAACTAGCGGGGTCCTGGGAGGAGACCCAGTACTTC. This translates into CSAPHGELAGSWEETQYF.

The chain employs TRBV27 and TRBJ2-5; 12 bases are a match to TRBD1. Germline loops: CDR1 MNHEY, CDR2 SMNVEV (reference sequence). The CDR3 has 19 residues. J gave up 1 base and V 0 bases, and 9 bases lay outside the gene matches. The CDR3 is CASSLSGQGAAQAQETQYF. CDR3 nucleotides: TGTGCCAGCAGTTTATCGGGACAGGGGGCCGCCCAAGCCCAAGAGACCCAGTACTTC.

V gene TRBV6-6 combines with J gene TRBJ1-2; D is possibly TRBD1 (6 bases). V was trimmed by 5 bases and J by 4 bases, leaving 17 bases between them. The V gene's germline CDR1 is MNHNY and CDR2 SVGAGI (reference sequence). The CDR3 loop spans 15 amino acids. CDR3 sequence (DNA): TGTGCCAGCAGTCCGGGGACACCAACGGTCTATGGCTACACCTTC. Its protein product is CASSPGTPTVYGYTF.

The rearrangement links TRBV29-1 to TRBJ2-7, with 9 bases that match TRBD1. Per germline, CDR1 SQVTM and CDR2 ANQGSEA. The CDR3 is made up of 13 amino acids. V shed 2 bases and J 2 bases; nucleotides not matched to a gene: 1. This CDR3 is CSVERQGAYEQYF. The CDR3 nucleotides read TGCAGCGTTGAAAGACAGGGGGCCTACGAGCAGTACTTC.

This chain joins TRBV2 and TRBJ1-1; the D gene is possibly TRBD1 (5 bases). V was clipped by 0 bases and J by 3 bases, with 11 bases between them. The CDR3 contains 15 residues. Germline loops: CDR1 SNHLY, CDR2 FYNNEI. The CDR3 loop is CASSEAGAGDTEAFF. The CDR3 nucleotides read TGTGCCAGCAGTGAAGCAGGGGCCGGGGACACTGAAGCTTTCTTT.

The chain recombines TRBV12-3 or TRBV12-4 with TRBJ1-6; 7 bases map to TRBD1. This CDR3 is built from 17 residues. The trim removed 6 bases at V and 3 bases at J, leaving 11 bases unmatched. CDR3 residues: CASSSFTGQFYNSPLHF. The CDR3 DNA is TGTGCCAGCAGCTCCTTTACGGGACAGTTCTATAATTCACCCCTCCACTTT.

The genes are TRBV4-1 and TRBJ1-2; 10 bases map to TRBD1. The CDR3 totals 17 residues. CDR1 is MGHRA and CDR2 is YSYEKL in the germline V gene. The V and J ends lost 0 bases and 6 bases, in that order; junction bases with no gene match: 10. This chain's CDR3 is CASSQDFGQGEWDGYTF. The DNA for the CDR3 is TGCGCCAGCAGCCAAGATTTCGGACAGGGGGAATGGGATGGCTACACCTTC.

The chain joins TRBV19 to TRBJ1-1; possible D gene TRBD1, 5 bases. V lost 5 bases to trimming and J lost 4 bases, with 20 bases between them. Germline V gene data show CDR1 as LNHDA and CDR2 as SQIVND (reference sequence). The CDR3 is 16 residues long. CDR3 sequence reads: CASSLSLYRYSTEAFF. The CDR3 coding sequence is TGTGCCAGTAGTCTCTCCCTCTACAGGTATAGCACTGAAGCTTTCTTT. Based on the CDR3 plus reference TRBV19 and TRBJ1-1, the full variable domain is DGGITQSPKYLFRKEGQNVTLSCEQNLNHDAMYWYRQDPGQGLRLIYYSQIVNDFQKGDIAEGYSVSREKKESFPLTVTSAQKNPTAFYLCASSLSLYRYSTEAFFGQGTRLTVV.

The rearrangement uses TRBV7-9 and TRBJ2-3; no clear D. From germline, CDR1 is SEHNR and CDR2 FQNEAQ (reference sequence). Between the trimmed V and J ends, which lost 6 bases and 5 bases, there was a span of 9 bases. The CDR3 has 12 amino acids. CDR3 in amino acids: CASRRTGDTQYF. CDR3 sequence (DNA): TGTGCCAGCAGACGGACGGGAGATACGCAGTATTTT. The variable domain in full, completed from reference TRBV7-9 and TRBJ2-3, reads DTGVSQNPRHKITKRGQNVTFRCDPISEHNRLYWYRQTLGQGPEFLTYFQNEAQLEKSRLLSDRFSAERPKGSFSTLEIQRTEQGDSAMYLCASRRTGDTQYFGPGTRLTVL.

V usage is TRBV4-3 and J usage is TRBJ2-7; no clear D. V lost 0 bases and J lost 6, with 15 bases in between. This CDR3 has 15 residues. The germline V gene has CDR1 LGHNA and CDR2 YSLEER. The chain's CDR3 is CASSQDLVFIGEQYF. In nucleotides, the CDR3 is TGCGCCAGCAGCCAAGATTTAGTATTTATTGGCGAGCAGTACTTC.

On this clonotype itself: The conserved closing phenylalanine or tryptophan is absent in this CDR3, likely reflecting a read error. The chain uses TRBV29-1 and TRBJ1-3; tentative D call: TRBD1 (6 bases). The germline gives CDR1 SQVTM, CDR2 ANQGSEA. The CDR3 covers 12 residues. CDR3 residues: CGQTGQGNTIYL. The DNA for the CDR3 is TGCGGTCAAACGGGACAAGGAAACACCATATATCTT.

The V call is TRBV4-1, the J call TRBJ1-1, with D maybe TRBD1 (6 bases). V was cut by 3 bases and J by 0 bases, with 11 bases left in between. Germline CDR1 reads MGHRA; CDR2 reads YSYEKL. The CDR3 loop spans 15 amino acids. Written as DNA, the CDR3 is TGCGCCAGCAGCCACGCCGGGACAATGAACACTGAAGCTTTCTTT. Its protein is CASSHAGTMNTEAFF.

CDR3 nucleotides: TGTGCCAGCAGCTTGCCCCTTCACGGGACTACCGGGGATGGAAACACCATATATTTT. As protein: CASSLPLHGTTGDGNTIYF. The V gene is TRBV7-3, the J gene TRBJ1-3, with a tentative D call TRBD1 (5 bases). The CDR3 is made up of 19 amino acids. Germline V gene data show CDR1 as SGHTA and CDR2 as FQGTGA. V was pared by 3 bases and J by 3 bases, with 24 bases between. The whole variable domain, filled in from reference TRBV7-3 and TRBJ1-3, reads GAGVSQTPSNKVTEKGKYVELRCDPISGHTALYWYRQSLGQGPEFLIYFQGTGAADDSGLPNDRFFAVRPEGSVSTLKIQRTERGDSAVYLCASSLPLHGTTGDGNTIYFGEGSWLTVV.

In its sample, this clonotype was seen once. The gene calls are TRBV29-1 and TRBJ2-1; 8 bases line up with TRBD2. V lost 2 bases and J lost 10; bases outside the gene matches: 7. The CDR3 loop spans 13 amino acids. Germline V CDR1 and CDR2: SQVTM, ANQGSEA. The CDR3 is CSVETGRGAEQFF. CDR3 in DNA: TGCAGCGTTGAAACGGGGCGGGGGGCCGAGCAGTTCTTC.

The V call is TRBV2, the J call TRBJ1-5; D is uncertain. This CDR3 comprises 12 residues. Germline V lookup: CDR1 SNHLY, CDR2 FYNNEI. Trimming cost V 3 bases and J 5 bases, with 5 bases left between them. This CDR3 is CASSDWDQPQHF. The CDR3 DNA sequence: TGTGCCAGCAGTGATTGGGATCAGCCCCAGCATTTT.